This T cell receptor (beta chain) was retrieved from a study of T cell responses to AZD1222 COVID-19 vaccine. The overall study: Researchers grouped second doses given at about 4 or about 12 weeks into one pool. Study-wide points: Spike-wide coverage was observed for vaccine-associated CD4 TCRs, with dominant responses at 160-218 and 743-854. At study baseline, merely six AZD1222 recipients were seropositive. In the spike-specific TCR repertoire, nearly half reportedly target unmutated variant regions.

Assay used: immunoSEQ multiplex PCR; TCRdb lists only in-frame clones, some missing. The data show 95,000 to 100,000 clones, just over 90% seen once. About this clone: As yet, its antigen is unknown.

The germline gives CDR1 GTSNPN, CDR2 SVGIG (reference sequence). The CDR3 is 15 amino acids. V lost 0 bases and J lost 8; bases outside the gene matches: 10. The origin of this receptor is an adult in good health. The V call is TRBV30, the J call TRBJ1-1; TRBD1 matches at 9 bases. The specimen was peripheral blood, collected on day 0 of AZD1222 vaccination. CDR3 amino acids: CAWSVLGTGRGEAFF. The CDR3 DNA reads TGTGCCTGGAGTGTACTTGGGACAGGGCGCGGGGAAGCTTTCTTT. Supplemented by reference TRBV30 and TRBJ1-1, the full variable domain reads SQTIHQWPATLVQPVGSPLSLECTVEGTSNPNLYWYRQAAGRGLQLLFYSVGIGQISSEVPQNLSASRPQDRQFILSSKKLLLSDSGFYLCAWSVLGTGRGEAFFGQGTRLTVV.